This T cell receptor beta chain comes out of a study of cytomegalovirus exposure and HLA in healthy donors. Study-level information: Among 350 to 500 genotyped donors, around 77% fell in the Caucasian-associated ancestry cluster. Notes on the study in general: In an earlier analysis, productive rearrangement rates for most beta V segments clustered near 87% or 30%. Presence/absence analysis assumed near-uniform sequencing depth across donors.

Researchers ran the PCR with 60 Vbeta and 13 Jbeta primers. TCRdb keeps only in-frame clones here, not all; method: immunoSEQ multiplex PCR. This repertoire shows more than 70,000 clones, under 80% found once; its top ten account for roughly 2%. Donors in the study were healthy people who gave bone marrow. Notes on this clone: The antigen remains undetermined.

The sequence derives from a boy aged 5-17 years in good health and CMV-seronegative. The specimen sequenced was PBMCs.

The CDR3: CASSAGTGGYEQYF. CDR3 in DNA: TGCGCCAGCAGCGCCGGGACAGGGGGCTACGAGCAGTACTTC. V usage is TRBV5-1 and J usage is TRBJ2-7, with TRBD1 identical over 11 bases. Germline V gene sequence: CDR1 SGHRS, CDR2 YFSETQ. V lost 4 bases and J lost 3; bases outside the gene matches: 3. The CDR3 extends over 14 amino acids.